Listed here are 19 T cell receptor beta chains from one sample, sequenced in a study of T cells in Graves' hyperthyroidism and ophthalmopathy. It was RNA transcripts that yielded the amplified TCR beta CDR3 regions. With the HTBI primer set, the TCR CDR3 went through a first round of RT-PCR. TCRdb re-derived calls from the multiplex PCR reads in MiXCR, one entry per CDR3 protein. This sample has about 360,000 distinct CDR3 sequences; roughly 13% occur once, and the top ten carry around 9.2%. Material for sequencing was blood. The receptors shown here come from a woman aged 18-29 years with Graves' hyperthyroidism.

This clonotype was recorded many times. This chain uses TRBV7-6 with TRBJ1-1; D perhaps matches TRBD1 (5 bases). CDR3 length: 12 amino acids. Trimming removed 5 bases from V and 8 bases from J, with 12 bases in between. Germline values: CDR1 SGHVS, CDR2 FNYEAQ. The CDR3 reads CASSSEGTEAFF. CDR3 coding DNA: TGTGCCAGCAGCAGCGAAGGGACGGAAGCTTTCTTT.

This clonotype was observed many times. The chain links TRBV3-1 to TRBJ2-1, with TRBD1 matching 7 bases. The CDR3 sequence is 13 residues long. V gave up 3 bases and J gave up 4 bases; unmatched junction bases: 0. CDR1 and CDR2 (germline): LGHDT, YNNKEL (reference sequence). This CDR3 reads CASSQGQYNEQFF. The CDR3 bases are TGTGCCAGCAGCCAGGGACAGTACAATGAGCAGTTCTTC.

The CDR3 sequence is CASSSTTGASNQPQHF. The CDR3 coding sequence is TGTGCCAGCAGCTCAACGACAGGGGCTAGCAATCAGCCCCAGCATTTT. The rearrangement links TRBV7-9 to TRBJ1-5; TRBD1 agrees at 8 bases. The germline V gene has CDR1 SEHNR and CDR2 FQNEAQ (reference sequence). CDR3 length: 16 amino acids. V trimming: 4 bases; J trimming: 0 bases; junction bases outside the gene matches: 5.

At least ten counts were recorded for this clonotype. The rearrangement links TRBV7-2 to TRBJ2-4, with TRBD2 matching over 8 bases. The CDR3 extends over 18 amino acids. CDR1 and CDR2 from the germline V gene are SGHTA and FQGNSA. V was pared by 5 bases and J by 0 bases, with 12 bases of the junction left unmatched. The CDR3 DNA sequence: TGTGCCAGCAGCGAAAGAGGAGTAGCGGGGACAGCCAAAAACATTCAGTACTTC. Translating gives CASSERGVAGTAKNIQYF.

This clonotype was seen repeatedly, ten times or more. The genes are TRBV5-1 and TRBJ1-1; D gene ambiguous. The CDR3 runs to 15 residues. Germline values: CDR1 SGHRS, CDR2 YFSETQ. The V end lost 0 bases, the J end lost 7 bases, and 16 bases lay between the germline ends. The CDR3 DNA reads as TGCGCCAGCAGCTTGGTTGCAGGCTGGCTGGGTGAAGCTTTCTTT. Its translation: CASSLVAGWLGEAFF.

The CDR3 DNA sequence: TGTGCCAGCAGTCGGGACCCCTACCTATATGAAAAACTGTTTTTT. Encoded protein: CASSRDPYLYEKLFF. The gene calls are TRBV27 and TRBJ1-4; tentatively, D is TRBD1 (5 bases). Trimming pared 5 bases from V and 6 bases from J, leaving 16 bases between. CDR3 size: 15 residues. CDR1 is MNHEY, CDR2 SMNVEV, per germline (reference sequence).

Comment on this clonotype: A much more abundant neighbour one base away suggests this may be a read error. The chain is built from TRBV7-2 and TRBJ1-5; no clear D. The V and J ends lost 2 bases and 3 bases respectively, with 11 bases between them. Germline CDR1 and CDR2: SGHTA and FQGNSA. The CDR3 runs 15 residues. The CDR3 loop reads CASSLPDGINQPQHF. The CDR3 bases are TGTGCCAGCAGCTTACCGGACGGTATCAATCAGCCCCAGCATTTT. Full variable domain (outside the CDR3, taken from reference TRBV7-2 and TRBJ1-5): GAGVSQSPSNKVTEKGKDVELRCDPISGHTALYWYRQSLGQGLEFLIYFQGNSAPDKSGLPSDRFSAERTGGSVSTLTIQRTQQEDSAVYLCASSLPDGINQPQHFGDGTRLSIL.

This clonotype was found many times. The V call is TRBV5-1, the J call TRBJ2-5, with 8 bases lining up with TRBD1. Germline V gene data show CDR1 as SGHRS and CDR2 as YFSETQ. The V gene end was trimmed by 4 bases and the J gene end by 6 bases; junction bases not matched to a gene: 8. The length of the CDR3 is 14 residues. The CDR3 spells CASSAGQGRQTQYF. The CDR3 DNA reads TGCGCCAGCAGCGCCGGACAGGGTCGGCAGACCCAGTACTTC.

This clonotype occurred many times. The chain has TRBV28 and TRBJ1-5; 10 nucleotides line up with TRBD1. The CDR3 extends over 15 amino acids. Germline loops: CDR1 MDHEN, CDR2 SYDVKM. V was clipped by 4 bases and J by 5 bases; unmatched bases: 5. CDR3 in amino acids: CASSSPGTGDQPQHF. CDR3 in DNA: TGTGCCAGCAGTTCTCCCGGGACAGGGGATCAGCCCCAGCATTTT.

This clonotype was observed at least ten times. The CDR3 protein is CSAELAEETQYF. In DNA, the CDR3 is TGCAGTGCCGAATTAGCGGAGGAGACCCAGTACTTC. This chain joins TRBV20-1 and TRBJ2-5; D possibly corresponds to TRBD2 (6 bases). Trimming left V 6 bases short and J 5 bases short, with 13 bases between. The germline V gene has CDR1 DFQATT and CDR2 SNEGSKA (reference sequence). The CDR3 runs to 12 residues.

This clonotype was found many times. The chain is built from TRBV7-9 and TRBJ1-1; tentatively, D is TRBD1 (5 bases). CDR1 and CDR2 from the germline V gene are SEHNR and FQNEAQ (reference sequence). The CDR3 consists of 13 residues. Trimming cost V 2 bases and J 3 bases, with 7 bases left between them. In DNA, the CDR3 is TGTGCCAGCAGCTTACAGGGTGACACTGAAGCTTTCTTT. As protein: CASSLQGDTEAFF.

The V gene is TRBV9, the J gene TRBJ2-7; 7 positions match TRBD2. From germline, CDR1 is SGDLS and CDR2 YYNGEE. With 0 bases clipped from V and 4 bases from J, the junction kept 7 bases outside the gene matches. This CDR3 spans 15 amino acids. Here the CDR3 DNA reads TGTGCCAGCAGCGTAGAAGTGGGAGGGATGTACGAGCAGTACTTC. Protein product: CASSVEVGGMYEQYF.

This clonotype was recorded at least ten times. The chain is built from TRBV10-3 and TRBJ2-3; D possibly uses TRBD1 or TRBD2 (5 bases each). CDR3 length equals 16 residues. Trimming pared 4 bases from V and 2 bases from J, leaving 16 bases between. Germline CDR1 is ENHRY and CDR2 is SYGVKD. CDR3 in amino acids: CAISGWSGTNTDTQYF. The CDR3 nucleotides are TGTGCCATCAGTGGTTGGTCCGGGACCAACACAGATACGCAGTATTTT.

This clonotype has a count of ten or more. V gene TRBV5-1 combines with J gene TRBJ2-2; 12 nucleotides line up with TRBD2. With V trimmed by 4 bases and J by 5 bases, 6 bases remained unmatched. Germline V gene lookup returns CDR1 SGHRS and CDR2 YFSETQ. The length of the CDR3 is 16 residues. The CDR3 reads CASSLRLAGETGELFF. CDR3 DNA: TGCGCCAGCAGCCTACGACTAGCGGGAGAAACCGGGGAGCTGTTTTTT.

This clonotype was recorded many times. J is TRBJ2-7 and V is TRBV5-1; 9 bases match TRBD1. CDR1 is SGHRS and CDR2 is YFSETQ in the germline V gene. The V gene end was trimmed by 7 bases and the J gene end by 6 bases; junction bases not matched to a gene: 8. The CDR3 is made up of 13 amino acids. This CDR3 is CASSRQGEGEQYF. For the CDR3, the DNA is TGCGCCAGCTCACGACAGGGGGAGGGCGAGCAGTACTTC. Full variable domain (missing parts from reference TRBV5-1 and TRBJ2-7): KAGVTQTPRYLIKTRGQQVTLSCSPISGHRSVSWYQQTPGQGLQFLFEYFSETQRNKGNFPGRFSGRQFSNSRSEMNVSTLELGDSALYLCASSRQGEGEQYFGPGTRLTVT.

At least ten counts were recorded for this clonotype. This chain uses TRBV20-1 with TRBJ2-7; D might be TRBD1 (6 bases). V lost 1 base, J lost 3 bases, and 22 bases lay in between. Germline lookup yields CDR1 DFQATT and CDR2 SNEGSKA (reference sequence). The CDR3 is made up of 17 amino acids. This CDR3 is CSARARGSLLFNYEQYF. CDR3 nucleotides: TGCAGTGCTAGAGCCAGGGGATCCCTCTTATTTAACTACGAGCAGTACTTC.

This clonotype showed up many times. The CDR3 DNA follows: TGTGCCAGCAGTTTAGCGGGACACAAAAATCAGCCCCAGCATTTT. This encodes CASSLAGHKNQPQHF. This chain connects TRBV28 to TRBJ1-5; D perhaps matches TRBD1 (6 bases). V was pared by 2 bases and J by 4 bases, with 12 bases between. Germline CDR1 and CDR2: MDHEN and SYDVKM. The length of the CDR3 is 15 residues.

The chain is built from TRBV5-6 and TRBJ2-1; D is unclear. Germline loops: CDR1 SGHDT, CDR2 YYEEEE. Trimming removed 4 bases from V and 1 base from J, with 9 bases in between. There are 14 residues in the CDR3. The CDR3 is CASSMDESYNEQFF. For the CDR3, the DNA is TGTGCCAGCAGCATGGACGAGTCCTACAATGAGCAGTTCTTC.

This clonotype was observed at least ten times. This chain uses TRBV7-9 with TRBJ1-1; D is uncertain. V lost 1 base and J 5 bases, leaving 11 bases between the germline ends. This CDR3 comprises 14 residues. From germline, CDR1 is SEHNR and CDR2 FQNEAQ (reference sequence). The CDR3 sequence: CASSLELTQTEAFF. In nucleotides, the CDR3 is TGTGCCAGCAGCTTAGAGTTGACTCAAACTGAAGCTTTCTTT.